This TCR beta chain came from a study of CXCR3-negative and CXCR3-positive naive CD8 T cells. Study conclusions and caveats: TRB CDR3s were more hydrophobic in CXCR3-positive than in CXCR3-negative naive cells.

The TRB cDNA libraries were prepared by 5' RACE with UMI labels. Each CDR3 protein gets one entry in TCRdb, which reprocessed the 5' RACE reads and gives no DNA. The sample includes some 150,000 distinct CDR3 sequences. A word on this clonotype: Antigen: not known.

Every subset of CD8+ T cells was sorted in triplicate at a few hundred thousand cells each. The source material was naive CXCR3+ CD8+ T cells from blood. As for subset: CD45RO-CCR7+CD27+CD95- naive CD8+ T cells expressing CXCR3 (TNR3+). This TCR came from a human donor in good health. Some clones in this sample may be carry-over from other donors' samples.

CDR3 in amino acids: CATGVGPRRREQYF. The gene calls are TRBV2 and TRBJ2-7; the D call from TCRdb, TRBD1, cannot be confirmed without DNA. Germline V lookup: CDR1 SNHLY, CDR2 FYNNEI. The CDR3 consists of 14 residues.